One and the same sample provided the 22 T cell receptor beta chains below, sequenced in a study of cytotoxic CD8 clonotypes in ibrutinib-treated CLL. Libraries were prepared by immunoSEQ multiplex PCR; TCRdb keeps only in-frame clonotypes and omits some of them. The table lists 130,000 or so clones, 80% to 90% of them singletons. This specimen was PBMCs, taken after 24 months of ibrutinib treatment. Every receptor here comes from a human donor with chronic lymphocytic leukemia.

This clone was seen only once. The chain combines TRBV5-4 with TRBJ1-3, with TRBD1 matching over 8 bases. The CDR3 runs to 17 residues. Germline assignment: CDR1 SGHNT and CDR2 YYREEE (reference sequence). Trimming removed 0 bases from V and 1 base from J; junction bases left unmatched: 6. The CDR3 DNA follows: TGTGCCAGCAGCTTGGAACCAGGGGGCTTTTCTGGAAACACCATATATTTT. As protein: CASSLEPGGFSGNTIYF.

This clone has only a few counts. This chain links TRBV27 with TRBJ1-6; D gene unclear. The CDR3 is 15 residues long. Germline V CDR1 and CDR2: MNHEY, SMNVEV (reference sequence). V was trimmed by 1 base and J by 7 bases, leaving 11 bases between them. DNA for the CDR3: TGTGCCAGCAGTTTATTATCTGGGCAAAATTCACCCCTCCACTTT. It codes for CASSLLSGQNSPLHF.

The rearrangement links TRBV5-1 to TRBJ2-3, with 7 nucleotides matching TRBD2. With 1 base clipped from V and 10 bases from J, the junction kept 3 bases outside the gene matches. This CDR3 is 12 amino acids long. Looked up from germline, CDR1 is SGHRS and CDR2 is YFSETQ. For the CDR3, the DNA is TGCGCCAGCAGCTTGACTAGCGAGGCGCAGTATTTT. It is translated as CASSLTSEAQYF.

The CDR3 here is CASSPGTGEQYF. The CDR3 DNA sequence: TGTGCCAGCAGCCCGGGGACGGGCGAGCAGTACTTC. This chain uses TRBV7-7 with TRBJ2-7; D might be TRBD1 or TRBD2, each matching 5 bases. V gave up 5 bases and J gave up 6 bases, with 11 bases separating them. The germline V gene encodes CDR1 SSHAT and CDR2 FNYEAQ (reference sequence). There are 12 residues in the CDR3.

V is TRBV10-3 and J is TRBJ2-5; weak D call: TRBD2 (8 bases). Germline lookup yields CDR1 ENHRY and CDR2 SYGVKD. V gave up 8 bases and J gave up 5 bases, with 15 bases separating them. This CDR3 spans 13 amino acids. This chain's CDR3 is CAIREGARETQYF. In DNA form, the CDR3 reads TGTGCCATCCGGGAGGGGGCACGGGAGACCCAGTACTTC.

The chain combines TRBV11-2 with TRBJ1-2; a possible D gene is TRBD1 (6 bases). Germline V gene sequence: CDR1 SGHAT, CDR2 FQNNGV. The V gene lost 1 base and the J gene lost 7 bases, with 16 bases spanning the gap. There are 15 residues in the CDR3. The CDR3 loop reads CASSLGVLGAGGYTF. The DNA of the CDR3 is TGTGCCAGCAGCTTAGGGGTTTTGGGGGCCGGTGGCTACACCTTC.

This rearrangement joins TRBV6-1 to TRBJ2-5, with a weak D call TRBD2 (5 bases). This CDR3 has 11 amino acids. Germline V gene sequence: CDR1 MNHNS, CDR2 SASEGT. V was trimmed by 7 bases and J by 7 bases, leaving 10 bases between them. This chain's CDR3 is CASKEVATQYF. The CDR3 DNA reads as TGTGCCAGCAAGGAGGTTGCGACCCAGTACTTC.

This chain links TRBV19 with TRBJ2-4; D gene uncertain. Trimming left V 6 bases short and J 0 bases short, with 6 bases between. CDR1 LNHDA and CDR2 SQIVND come from the germline V gene (reference sequence). The CDR3 runs to 13 residues. The DNA of the CDR3 is TGTGCCAGTAGGGGTCTAGCCAAAAACATTCAGTACTTC. Its protein is CASRGLAKNIQYF.

The genes are TRBV5-1 and TRBJ2-7; D ambiguous. The germline CDR1 and CDR2 sequences are SGHRS and YFSETQ. Trimming pared 4 bases from V and 3 bases from J, leaving 14 bases between. This CDR3 comprises 14 residues. CDR3 amino acids: CASSLGPESYEQYF. CDR3 DNA: TGCGCCAGCAGCCTAGGGCCAGAGAGCTACGAGCAGTACTTC. Full variable domain (outside the CDR3, taken from reference TRBV5-1 and TRBJ2-7): KAGVTQTPRYLIKTRGQQVTLSCSPISGHRSVSWYQQTPGQGLQFLFEYFSETQRNKGNFPGRFSGRQFSNSRSEMNVSTLELGDSALYLCASSLGPESYEQYFGPGTRLTVT.

This clone was seen a single time. The rearrangement joins TRBV5-6 to TRBJ1-2; possibly TRBD1 for D (5 bases). Trimming left V 0 bases short and J 0 bases short, with 6 bases between. The CDR3 is 14 residues long. Germline CDR1 and CDR2: SGHDT and YYEEEE. This chain's CDR3 is CASSLGGTNYGYTF. In DNA form, the CDR3 reads TGTGCCAGCAGCTTGGGGGGCACTAACTATGGCTACACCTTC.

The chain couples TRBV6-1 to TRBJ2-3; D ambiguous. This CDR3 contains 12 residues. Trimming removed 2 bases at V and 6 bases at J, with 6 bases between. From germline, CDR1 is MNHNS and CDR2 SASEGT. The DNA of the CDR3 is TGTGCCAGCAGTGAAATCAGGGATACGCAGTATTTT. It is translated as CASSEIRDTQYF.

This clone was observed a handful of times. V and J are TRBV5-7 and TRBJ1-6; D is ambiguous. TRBV5-7 is an ORF for which the function is uncertain. The CDR3 covers 13 residues. Trimming took 2 bases from V and 10 from J, leaving 10 bases between them. CDR3 sequence (DNA): TGTGCCAGCAGCTTTAACGTTGGATCACCCCTCCACTTT. Its translation is CASSFNVGSPLHF.

The genes are TRBV6-1 and TRBJ1-2; D might be TRBD1 (5 bases). The CDR3 has 16 residues. Deletions cut 2 bases from V and 7 bases from J, with 20 bases between. Looked up from germline, CDR1 is MNHNS and CDR2 is SASEGT. CDR3 sequence (DNA): TGTGCCAGCAGTGAACTAAGCAGGACCCCGGGGGGTGGCTACACCTTC. Translated: CASSELSRTPGGGYTF.

The chain combines TRBV6-5 with TRBJ1-4, with no clear D. The germline CDR1 and CDR2 sequences are MNHEY and SVGAGI. Trimming took off 7 bases at V and 5 bases at J, with 11 bases between the two ends. This CDR3 spans 13 amino acids. CDR3 DNA sequence: TGTGCCAGCAATATCGACCGAAATGAAAAACTGTTTTTT. Amino acids: CASNIDRNEKLFF.

This clone was detected only once. J is TRBJ2-7 and V is TRBV29-1; D is possibly TRBD1 (6 bases). The V gene's germline CDR1 is SQVTM and CDR2 ANQGSEA. This CDR3 comprises 14 residues. V lost 4 bases to trimming and J lost 0 bases, with 13 bases between them. DNA for the CDR3: TGCAGCGTTGCGCGGACAGCTAGCTCCTACGAGCAGTACTTC. Its protein product is CSVARTASSYEQYF.

J is TRBJ1-1 and V is TRBV28, with a weak D call TRBD1 (5 bases). The V end lost 3 bases, the J end lost 4 bases, and 9 bases lay between the germline ends. CDR1 is MDHEN and CDR2 is SYDVKM in the germline V gene. The CDR3 is made up of 13 amino acids. CDR3 coding DNA: TGTGCCAGCAGTTTTGGGGGGAGCACTGAAGCTTTCTTT. Its translation is CASSFGGSTEAFF. Together with reference TRBV28 and TRBJ1-1, the CDR3 gives the full variable domain: DVKVTQSSRYLVKRTGEKVFLECVQDMDHENMFWYRQDPGLGLRLIYFSYDVKMKEKGDIPEGYSVSREKKERFSLILESASTNQTSMYLCASSFGGSTEAFFGQGTRLTVV.

The V call is TRBV4-3, the J call TRBJ2-1, with 10 bases that match TRBD1. The CDR3 runs to 20 residues. The J segment lost 1 base and the V segment lost 0 bases, leaving 12 bases of the junction unmatched. From germline, CDR1 is LGHNA and CDR2 YSLEER. This CDR3 reads CASSQDYSGQGSISYNEQFF. CDR3 coding DNA: TGCGCCAGCAGCCAAGACTACTCGGGACAGGGGTCCATATCCTACAATGAGCAGTTCTTC.

This chain connects TRBV10-3 to TRBJ1-1; 11 positions match TRBD1. After removal of 10 bases from V and 0 bases from J, the junction contained 4 bases not matched to a gene. This CDR3 has 14 amino acids. Germline lookup yields CDR1 ENHRY and CDR2 SYGVKD. The CDR3 sequence: CASGQGALNTEAFF. In DNA, the CDR3 is TGTGCCAGTGGACAGGGGGCATTGAACACTGAAGCTTTCTTT.

The CDR3 sequence: CASRGTSSTGELFF. DNA of the CDR3: TGTGCCAGCAGGGGGACCTCGTCCACCGGGGAGCTGTTTTTT. The chain joins TRBV6-1 to TRBJ2-2, with D perhaps being TRBD1 or TRBD2 (5 bases each). The CDR3 is made up of 14 amino acids. The V gene lost 6 bases and the J gene lost 4 bases, with 12 bases spanning the gap. From germline, CDR1 is MNHNS and CDR2 SASEGT.

This clone appeared a single time. The chain has TRBV7-2 and TRBJ1-2; 8 bases match TRBD1. Germline-derived CDR1 and CDR2 are SGHTA and FQGNSA. The J segment lost 7 bases and the V segment lost 2 bases, leaving 9 bases of the junction unmatched. The CDR3 loop spans 15 amino acids. The CDR3 spells CASSLIQQGAGGYTF. CDR3 sequence (DNA): TGTGCCAGCAGCTTAATTCAGCAGGGGGCGGGTGGCTACACCTTC.

J is TRBJ1-2 and V is TRBV28, with a tentative D call TRBD1 (5 bases). V dropped 6 bases and J dropped 4 bases, with 15 bases sitting between them. CDR1 and CDR2 from the germline V gene are MDHEN and SYDVKM. The CDR3 extends over 14 amino acids. The CDR3 is CASSLPPGFYGYTF. The CDR3 region has the DNA TGTGCCAGCAGCCTCCCCCCAGGGTTCTATGGCTACACCTTC.

The table lists this clone with a count of one. The J gene is TRBJ2-7, the V gene TRBV27, with 9 bases identical to TRBD1. The V gene end was trimmed by 3 bases and the J gene end by 4 bases; junction bases not matched to a gene: 4. Germline V gives CDR1 MNHEY, CDR2 SMNVEV (reference sequence). CDR3 size: 14 residues. The CDR3 loop reads CASSFGTGPYEQYF. The CDR3 nucleotides read TGTGCCAGCAGTTTCGGGACAGGGCCTTACGAGCAGTACTTC.